This TCR beta chain comes out of a study of control samples from healthy donors and cancer patients. This clone qualifies as medium-sized. V was clipped by 4 bases and J by 9 bases; unmatched bases: 6. This CDR3 is built from 14 residues. The V gene's germline CDR1 is SEHNR and CDR2 FQNEAQ (reference sequence). Assay: immunoSEQ multiplex PCR; the TCRdb copy retains only in-frame clones and omits some. This sample has approximately 68,000 clones; more than 80% occur once, and the top ten carry 15% to 18%. The sequencing sample was made of blood. The source is a man aged 55 to 70 in good health. The chain links TRBV7-9 to TRBJ1-6; 7 bases are shared with TRBD1. The CDR3 DNA is TGTGCCAGCAGCTCAAGGGGGCAATCTTCACCCCTCCACTTT. This gives the protein CASSSRGQSSPLHF.